The 10 T cell receptor beta chains given below trace back to one sample, sequenced in a study of human T cells and chemical hapten exposure. Time point given: pre-sensitization, week 0. Treatment reported: therapeutic diphenylcyclopropenone sensitization with weekly scalp DPC. TCRdb re-called the RACE reads through MiXCR, storing one row per CDR3 protein. Of around 350,000 distinct CDR3 sequences in the sample, approximately 5% were seen once. The source material was whole blood, sampled in connection with sensitization to the hapten diphenylcyclopropenone (DPC). The receptors were gathered from a woman between 18 and 30 years old with alopecia areata. Some clones in this sample may be carry-over from other donors' samples.

This clonotype has more than one count but fewer than ten. The gene calls are TRBV9 and TRBJ2-3, with 8 bases aligning to TRBD2. The germline V gene encodes CDR1 SGDLS and CDR2 YYNGEE. CDR3 length: 15 residues. Trimming at V came to 3 bases and at J to 2 bases, leaving 5 bases not matched to a gene. CDR3 in DNA: TGTGCCAGCAGCGCTACTAGCGGTCCCACAGATACGCAGTATTTT. Translating it yields CASSATSGPTDTQYF.

The V and J genes are TRBV6-5 and TRBJ1-1; D not resolved. Trimming left V 6 bases short and J 0 bases short, with 11 bases between. The CDR3 sequence is 14 residues long. Germline assignment: CDR1 MNHEY and CDR2 SVGAGI. The CDR3 reads CASSRLDLNTEAFF. CDR3 nucleotides: TGTGCCAGCAGCCGACTGGACCTGAACACTGAAGCTTTCTTT.

This clonotype was detected many times. This rearrangement joins TRBV20-1 to TRBJ1-1; D remains ambiguous. Looked up from germline, CDR1 is DFQATT and CDR2 is SNEGSKA (reference sequence). The CDR3 length is 13 residues. Deletions cut 1 base from V and 4 bases from J, with 10 bases between. CDR3 sequence reads: CSARVLSGTEAFF. The CDR3 region has the DNA TGCAGTGCTAGAGTCCTCAGCGGCACTGAAGCTTTCTTT.

The V call is TRBV25-1, the J call TRBJ1-2; 8 bases agree with TRBD1. This CDR3 comprises 14 residues. V gave up 3 bases and J gave up 6 bases; unmatched junction bases: 6. Germline assignment: CDR1 MGHDK and CDR2 SYGVNS. The CDR3 sequence: CASSDADRVNGYTF. The CDR3, as DNA: TGTGCCAGCAGTGACGCGGACAGGGTGAATGGCTACACCTTC.

The V call is TRBV3-1, the J call TRBJ2-5, with a possible D match to TRBD2 (6 bases). Germline lookup yields CDR1 LGHDT and CDR2 YNNKEL (reference sequence). Trimming left V 0 bases short and J 1 base short, with 12 bases between. CDR3 length: 16 residues. CDR3: CASSQDISGLQETQYF. Written as DNA, the CDR3 is TGTGCCAGCAGCCAAGACATTTCGGGACTCCAAGAGACCCAGTACTTC.

This chain links TRBV6-6 with TRBJ1-1, with D maybe TRBD1 (5 bases). V shed 5 bases and J shed 4 bases, with 17 bases lying between them. Germline values: CDR1 MNHNY, CDR2 SVGAGI (reference sequence). The CDR3 covers 15 residues. The CDR3, as DNA: TGTGCCAGCAGTCCCCACCCAGGGCGGCCCACTGAAGCTTTCTTT. Amino acid sequence: CASSPHPGRPTEAFF.

This clonotype was found many times. This chain links TRBV9 with TRBJ2-7, with 8 nucleotides matching TRBD1. This CDR3 contains 14 residues. The J segment lost 4 bases and the V segment lost 0 bases, leaving 3 bases of the junction unmatched. Germline V gene sequence: CDR1 SGDLS, CDR2 YYNGEE. CDR3 DNA sequence: TGTGCCAGCAGCGTAGGGGACAGGCCGTACGAGCAGTACTTC. It specifies CASSVGDRPYEQYF.

This clonotype was seen at least ten times. This chain uses TRBV29-1 with TRBJ1-5, with 11 bases that match TRBD1. V was clipped by 4 bases and J by 2 bases; unmatched bases: 10. The CDR3 has 17 amino acids. Looked up from germline, CDR1 is SQVTM and CDR2 is ANQGSEA. The CDR3 region is CSVGLGQGASGNQPQHF. CDR3 nucleotides: TGCAGCGTTGGGCTAGGACAGGGGGCATCAGGCAATCAGCCCCAGCATTTT.

This clonotype showed up just a few times. The rearrangement links TRBV3-1 to TRBJ1-6, with no clear D. This CDR3 contains 13 residues. The germline gives CDR1 LGHDT, CDR2 YNNKEL (reference sequence). V lost 1 base, J lost 14 bases, and 12 bases lay in between. The CDR3 protein is CASSQVLTLALHF. CDR3 DNA: TGTGCCAGCAGCCAAGTCCTAACGCTGGCCCTCCACTTT.

This clonotype has ten or more counts. This chain joins TRBV29-1 and TRBJ2-3; either TRBD1 or TRBD2 may supply D (7 bases each). The length of the CDR3 is 13 residues. The ends were cut back, 8 bases at V and 3 bases at J, with 15 bases in the middle. The germline V gene encodes CDR1 SQVTM and CDR2 ANQGSEA. The CDR3 spells CSTRQGGTDTQYF. Written as DNA, the CDR3 is TGCAGCACCAGACAGGGAGGGACAGATACGCAGTATTTT.